This TCR beta chain was identified in a study of blood T cell repertoires in COVID-19. As for the study in general: Material from acute and convalescent COVID-19 was sourced from the United States, Italy and Spain. PBMCs, B-cell-depleted T cells, or T cells were the source of the cDNA or gDNA that made up the material.

What the recovered Cohort 3 donors had was two negative PCRs, clearance, or symptom resolution. Original data processing: The authors estimated nucleated cell counts from reference gene primer amplification. Clones were sequenced by immunoSEQ multiplex PCR, and TCRdb holds only the in-frame ones, with some missing. V, J and clone size reflect that table, while D and trimming were determined from the DNA. Of roughly 160,000 clones listed, over 75% are singletons. Sequencing was performed on PBMCs or T cells enriched from blood (not recorded which). The receptor's source is a middle-aged man who had recovered from COVID-19.

The CDR3 DNA is TGTGCCAGAAGCGTCCTAGCGGGGTACACAGATACGCAGTATTTT. Amino acid sequence: CARSVLAGYTDTQYF. V usage is TRBV5-3 and J usage is TRBJ2-3, with 9 nucleotides matching TRBD2. TRBV5-3 is given ORF status, its function remaining uncertain. This CDR3 region has 15 residues. Trimming removed 4 bases from V and 2 bases from J; junction bases left unmatched: 5.